The 29 T cell receptor beta chains presented below share a single source sample, sequenced in a study of radiation and T cells in renal cell carcinoma (dated by TCRdb to the early 2020s). Library construction relied on the immunoSEQ multiplex PCR assay. Entries here come from immuneACCESS through TCRdb and include only in-frame sequences with V and J called. Some clones fail to appear in such tables; in the studies checked, an unresolved V gene covers under half of the shortfall, and the cause of the remainder is unknown. Recorded for this sample are approximately 150,000 clones; less than 90% of them occurred a single time. The leading ten clones occupy under 20% of the sample. Taken with the paper, the label for time point translates to: blood 4 weeks post-SBRT, at nephrectomy. The meaning of the sample's treatment or condition label: 15 Gy SBRT to primary tumor, nephrectomy 4 weeks later. Material: blood, obtained from a patient whose treatment included radiotherapy and nephrectomy. These receptors were collected from a woman aged 45 to 65 with renal cell carcinoma.

The V gene is TRBV5-4, the J gene TRBJ2-5; 11 bases align to TRBD2. The CDR3 covers 15 residues. J was trimmed by 4 bases and V by 2 bases; bases with no gene match: 4. CDR1 and CDR2 from the germline V gene are SGHNT and YYREEE (reference sequence). The CDR3 spells CASSLLAGAGETQYF. The CDR3 region has the DNA TGTGCCAGCAGCTTACTAGCGGGAGCGGGAGAGACCCAGTACTTC.

The chain is built from TRBV12-5 and TRBJ1-2, with D unclear. The CDR3 loop spans 10 amino acids. V dropped 2 bases and J dropped 12 bases, with 7 bases sitting between them. Looked up from germline, CDR1 is LGHNT and CDR2 is FRNRAP. The CDR3 DNA is TGTGCTAGTGGTTTGCCCAGGCACACCTTC. It yields the protein CASGLPRHTF.

The genes are TRBV4-3 and TRBJ2-3; 11 positions match TRBD2. Trimming took 0 bases from V and 4 from J; bases not matched to a gene: 6. CDR1 is LGHNA, CDR2 YSLEER, per germline. There are 17 residues in the CDR3. Here the CDR3 DNA reads TGCGCCAGCAGCCAAGATCAGGGGACTAGCGGATCAGATACGCAGTATTTT. Translated, it gives CASSQDQGTSGSDTQYF.

The J gene is TRBJ1-5, the V gene TRBV10-1; D remains ambiguous. Germline lookup yields CDR1 WNHNN and CDR2 SYGVQD (reference sequence). This CDR3 has 17 residues. V lost 8 bases, J lost 3 bases, and 23 bases lay in between. The CDR3 here is CASPPISTFGINQPQHF. The CDR3 coding sequence is TGCGCCAGCCCCCCTATCTCGACTTTTGGAATCAATCAGCCCCAGCATTTT.

This clone is a singleton in its sample. The genes are TRBV2 and TRBJ2-7; D is undetermined. The germline V and J ends were trimmed by 6 bases and 6 bases, with 12 bases remaining between them. The CDR3 covers 12 residues. CDR1 and CDR2 (germline): SNHLY, FYNNEI. This CDR3 is CASRVVGLEQYF. For the CDR3, the DNA is TGTGCCAGCAGGGTAGTCGGGCTCGAGCAGTACTTC.

This clone appeared once. CDR3 protein: CAISDGGEQETQYF. CDR3 bases: TGTGCCATCAGTGATGGGGGGGAACAAGAGACCCAGTACTTC. The chain recombines TRBV10-3 with TRBJ2-5, with 7 bases matching TRBD2. CDR3 length: 14 residues. In germline, CDR1 is ENHRY, CDR2 SYGVKD. Germline trimming cut 3 bases from V and 2 bases from J; bases unmatched to any gene: 3.

DNA of the CDR3: TGTGCCAGCAGCTCTTATAACTATGGCTACACCTTC. Translation gives CASSSYNYGYTF. The chain uses TRBV7-2 and TRBJ1-2; D not resolved. V was clipped by 4 bases and J by 1 base, with 4 bases between them. Germline V gene lookup returns CDR1 SGHTA and CDR2 FQGNSA. The CDR3 extends over 12 amino acids.

The chain combines TRBV6-5 with TRBJ2-7; D remains unclear. The CDR3 length is 12 residues. The germline V gene encodes CDR1 MNHEY and CDR2 SVGAGI. Trimming stripped 0 bases from V and 4 bases from J, with 4 bases between. The CDR3 region is CASSYSAYEQYF. The DNA of the CDR3 is TGTGCCAGCAGTTACTCGGCGTACGAGCAGTACTTC.

The chain links TRBV19 to TRBJ2-7; the match to TRBD2 covers 9 bases. The length of the CDR3 is 13 residues. From germline, CDR1 is LNHDA and CDR2 SQIVND (reference sequence). The J segment lost 0 bases and the V segment lost 9 bases, leaving 3 bases of the junction unmatched. The CDR3 spells CASAGGTSYEQYF. The CDR3 nucleotides read TGTGCCAGCGCGGGGGGGACCTCCTACGAGCAGTACTTC.

This clone was recorded a few times. The chain couples TRBV4-3 to TRBJ2-1; D may match TRBD1 or TRBD2 (6 bases each). The CDR3 has 14 residues. Trimming took 2 bases from V and 8 from J, leaving 13 bases between them. CDR1 is LGHNA, CDR2 YSLEER, per germline. As DNA, the CDR3 is TGCGCCAGCAGCCAATACGAGGGGGGCGATGAGCAGTTCTTC. Its translation: CASSQYEGGDEQFF.

The gene calls are TRBV19 and TRBJ1-5; D is undetermined. The CDR3 totals 13 residues. Deletions cut 0 bases from V and 6 bases from J, with 6 bases between. Germline assignment: CDR1 LNHDA and CDR2 SQIVND (reference sequence). Written as DNA, the CDR3 is TGTGCCAGTAGTATAGATAGGGCTCAGCCCCAGCATTTT. This codes for CASSIDRAQPQHF.

The chain uses TRBV9 and TRBJ1-1; 7 nucleotides align to TRBD1. This CDR3 spans 15 amino acids. The trim removed 3 bases at V and 0 bases at J, leaving 5 bases unmatched. Germline-derived CDR1 and CDR2 are SGDLS and YYNGEE. This CDR3 reads CASSARDSLNTEAFF. In DNA form, the CDR3 reads TGTGCCAGCAGCGCAAGGGACAGCTTGAACACTGAAGCTTTCTTT.

CDR3 nucleotides: TGTGCCAGCAGCTTAGAACCTGCAAATGAGCAGTTCTTC. This encodes CASSLEPANEQFF. This chain links TRBV11-2 with TRBJ2-1; no clear D gene. CDR1 SGHAT and CDR2 FQNNGV come from the germline V gene. Trimming stripped 0 bases from V and 7 bases from J, with 7 bases between. The CDR3 runs to 13 residues.

The chain uses TRBV7-2 and TRBJ2-6; D is possibly TRBD1 (5 bases). The CDR3 runs to 15 residues. Trimming took 2 bases from V and 6 from J, leaving 11 bases between them. Germline values: CDR1 SGHTA, CDR2 FQGNSA. The CDR3 nucleotides read TGTGCCAGCAGCTTAACCCCAGGGTCGGCCAACGTCCTGACTTTC. It is translated as CASSLTPGSANVLTF.

This sequence joins TRBV4-3 and TRBJ2-6; TRBD2 matches 7 bases. The CDR3 totals 16 residues. V shed 0 bases, J shed 2 bases, and the junction held 1 base outside the gene matches. Germline V gene lookup returns CDR1 LGHNA and CDR2 YSLEER. In DNA form, the CDR3 reads TGCGCCAGCAGCCAAGATGGGACTACTGGGGCCAACGTCCTGACTTTC. Translated, it gives CASSQDGTTGANVLTF.

The rearrangement links TRBV4-1 to TRBJ1-4; D remains unclear. Germline CDR1 and CDR2: MGHRA and YSYEKL. This CDR3 has 15 residues. The V gene lost 0 bases and the J gene lost 0 bases, with 5 bases spanning the gap. In DNA, the CDR3 is TGCGCCAGCAGCCAAGAAGGTCCAACTAATGAAAAACTGTTTTTT. It is translated as CASSQEGPTNEKLFF.

The chain carries TRBV27 and TRBJ1-2, with D perhaps matching TRBD1 (6 bases). Trimming shortened V by 5 bases and J by 4 bases, and 17 bases separated the two germline ends. This CDR3 spans 15 amino acids. Germline V gene data show CDR1 as MNHEY and CDR2 as SMNVEV (reference sequence). CDR3 DNA sequence: TGTGCCAGCAGTCCCAACAGGGAAGTATTCTATGGCTACACCTTC. Translating it yields CASSPNREVFYGYTF.

The CDR3 loop is CASSLLIQETQYF. The CDR3 DNA is TGTGCCAGCAGCTTACTAATACAAGAGACCCAGTACTTC. The J gene is TRBJ2-5, the V gene TRBV7-2; D gene unclear. Per the germline V gene, CDR1 is SGHTA and CDR2 is FQGNSA. V shed 2 bases and J shed 2 bases, with 6 bases lying between them. The CDR3 totals 13 residues.

The J gene is TRBJ1-6, the V gene TRBV19; TRBD1 matches at 7 bases. Unmatched junction bases numbered 5, after V lost 7 bases and J lost 8 bases. CDR3 length: 13 amino acids. The germline V gene encodes CDR1 LNHDA and CDR2 SQIVND (reference sequence). CDR3 in amino acids: CASTTGVDSPLHF. In DNA, the CDR3 is TGTGCCAGTACCACAGGGGTTGATTCACCCCTCCACTTT.

The V and J genes are TRBV29-1 and TRBJ1-2; 8 bases line up with TRBD1. The CDR3 is made up of 11 amino acids. Germline loops: CDR1 SQVTM, CDR2 ANQGSEA. V was pared by 8 bases and J by 6 bases, with 5 bases of the junction left unmatched. This CDR3 is CSSETGDGYTF. As DNA, the CDR3 is TGCAGCTCGGAGACAGGGGATGGCTACACCTTC. Variable domain in full (rest from reference TRBV29-1 and TRBJ1-2): SAVISQKPSRDICQRGTSLTIQCQVDSQVTMMFWYRQQPGQSLTLIATANQGSEATYESGFVIDKFPISRPNLTFSTLTVSNMSPEDSSIYLCSSETGDGYTFGSGTRLTVV.

This chain connects TRBV28 to TRBJ2-3; D remains unclear. The V and J ends lost 5 bases and 5 bases respectively, with 8 bases between them. The CDR3 has 12 residues. Germline V gives CDR1 MDHEN, CDR2 SYDVKM. The CDR3 DNA reads as TGTGCCAGCAGTCCCTTAAGAGATACGCAGTATTTT. Protein sequence: CASSPLRDTQYF.

The chain employs TRBV5-1 and TRBJ2-7; TRBD2 matches at 9 bases. CDR3 length: 16 amino acids. Per germline, CDR1 SGHRS and CDR2 YFSETQ. J lost 0 bases, V lost 0 bases, and 4 bases had no gene match. CDR3 residues: CASSLDGGRASYEQYF. The CDR3 DNA reads TGCGCCAGCAGCTTGGATGGCGGGAGGGCCTCCTACGAGCAGTACTTC. The whole variable domain, filled in from reference TRBV5-1 and TRBJ2-7, reads KAGVTQTPRYLIKTRGQQVTLSCSPISGHRSVSWYQQTPGQGLQFLFEYFSETQRNKGNFPGRFSGRQFSNSRSEMNVSTLELGDSALYLCASSLDGGRASYEQYFGPGTRLTVT.

The rearrangement uses TRBV7-3 and TRBJ2-1, with a tentative D call TRBD2 (5 bases). CDR1 is SGHTA, CDR2 FQGTGA, per germline. The CDR3 consists of 13 residues. Trimming cost V 7 bases and J 8 bases, with 15 bases left between them. The CDR3: CASKSGGSDEQFF. The CDR3 nucleotides read TGTGCCAGCAAATCAGGCGGGTCGGATGAGCAGTTCTTC.

This chain uses TRBV4-3 with TRBJ2-3, with a possible D match to TRBD1 (5 bases). This CDR3 comprises 14 residues. The V end lost 1 base, the J end lost 7 bases, and 12 bases lay between the germline ends. From germline, CDR1 is LGHNA and CDR2 YSLEER. DNA of the CDR3: TGCGCCAGCAGCCAAGGTCAGGGCGGACATACGCAGTATTTT. It yields the protein CASSQGQGGHTQYF.

This chain connects TRBV5-1 to TRBJ2-3; 11 bases match TRBD2. Germline CDR1 reads SGHRS; CDR2 reads YFSETQ. Trimming at V came to 2 bases and at J to 4 bases, leaving 6 bases not matched to a gene. The CDR3 runs to 16 residues. The CDR3, as DNA: TGCGCCAGCAGCTTTACTAGCGGGAGTAGTTCAGATACGCAGTATTTT. Its protein is CASSFTSGSSSDTQYF.

The chain couples TRBV5-1 to TRBJ2-2, with TRBD1 matching 11 bases. The germline V gene encodes CDR1 SGHRS and CDR2 YFSETQ. The CDR3 loop spans 14 amino acids. J was trimmed by 5 bases and V by 4 bases; bases with no gene match: 1. CDR3 residues: CASSGTGGTGELFF. DNA for the CDR3: TGCGCCAGCAGCGGGACAGGGGGGACCGGGGAGCTGTTTTTT.

This chain joins TRBV9 and TRBJ1-3, with 8 bases identical to TRBD1. The J segment lost 2 bases and the V segment lost 4 bases, leaving 8 bases of the junction unmatched. The germline V gene encodes CDR1 SGDLS and CDR2 YYNGEE. This CDR3 spans 16 amino acids. Here the CDR3 DNA reads TGTGCCAGCAGCCCATACAGGGGGATTCCTGGAAACACCATATATTTT. The encoded protein is CASSPYRGIPGNTIYF.

Note on this clone: One end of the junction does not line up with germline, which may come from a read error. This sequence joins TRBV4-1 and TRBJ1-2; 9 bases agree with TRBD1. This CDR3 has 15 residues. Germline values: CDR1 MGHRA, CDR2 YSYEKL. The CDR3 DNA reads TGCGCCAGCAGCCACTGGGACAGGGAGAACTCTGGCTACACCTTC. Its protein product is CASSHWDRENSGYTF.

The table lists this clone with many counts. The chain combines TRBV19 with TRBJ1-6; 8 nucleotides align to TRBD1. Per germline, CDR1 LNHDA and CDR2 SQIVND (reference sequence). The trim removed 10 bases at V and 6 bases at J, leaving 5 bases unmatched. This CDR3 comprises 13 residues. The CDR3 region is CATRTGTNSPLHF. CDR3 in DNA: TGTGCCACCCGGACAGGGACTAATTCACCCCTCCACTTT.